This paragraph covers one T cell receptor delta chain sequence. Antigen unknown. One end of the junction fails to match germline, which may point to a read error. Germline V gives CDR1 NSMFDY, CDR2 ISSIKDK. This CDR3 has 18 residues. This sample was included in a study of Vδ1+ human thymocytes. Points from the study as a whole: Unlike peripheral blood Vdelta1+ controls, thymic delta-chain sequences included 20% to 25% Vdelta2 and few Vdelta3. Thymic TRG and TRD repertoires appeared highly polyclonal.

Extracted RNA was reverse transcribed into cDNA. Pooled V-gene forward primers with one constant-region reverse primer generated the CDR3 amplicons by multiplex PCR. TCRdb re-called the multiplex PCR reads through CATT. Here the sample spans about 50,000 delta-chain clones, around 15% being singletons. The TCR originated in a girl less than two years old who had congenital heart surgery. Sequencing was done on a sample of Vdelta1+ gamma-delta thymocytes from the thymus. Subset described: FACS-sorted CD3+ TCRalphabeta- TCRVdelta1+ TCRVdelta2- thymocytes. V gene TRAV29/DV5 combines with J gene TRDJ1; TRDD3 matches at 9 bases. The CDR3 loop is CAARSTIWLAGDTAKLIF. DNA of the CDR3: TGTGCAGCAAGGAGTACAATCTGGCTCGCGGGGGATACCGCTAAACTCATCTTT.